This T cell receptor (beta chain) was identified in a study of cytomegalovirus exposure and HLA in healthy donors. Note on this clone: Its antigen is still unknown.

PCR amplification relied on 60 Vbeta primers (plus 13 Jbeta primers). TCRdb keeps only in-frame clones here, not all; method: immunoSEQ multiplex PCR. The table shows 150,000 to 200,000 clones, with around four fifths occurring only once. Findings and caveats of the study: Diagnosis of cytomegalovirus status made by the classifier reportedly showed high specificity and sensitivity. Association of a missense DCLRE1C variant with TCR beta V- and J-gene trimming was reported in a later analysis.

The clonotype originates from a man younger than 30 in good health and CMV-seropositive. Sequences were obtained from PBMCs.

CDR3 DNA sequence: TGTGCCAGCAGCTTGGTCGGGGGGGGCAATGAGCAGTTCTTC. Its translation: CASSLVGGGNEQFF. The V gene is TRBV11-1, the J gene TRBJ2-1, with 8 bases aligning to TRBD2. The CDR3 contains 14 residues. Trimming cost V 3 bases and J 6 bases; bases outside gene matches: 4. Looked up from germline, CDR1 is SGHAT and CDR2 is FQDESV (reference sequence).